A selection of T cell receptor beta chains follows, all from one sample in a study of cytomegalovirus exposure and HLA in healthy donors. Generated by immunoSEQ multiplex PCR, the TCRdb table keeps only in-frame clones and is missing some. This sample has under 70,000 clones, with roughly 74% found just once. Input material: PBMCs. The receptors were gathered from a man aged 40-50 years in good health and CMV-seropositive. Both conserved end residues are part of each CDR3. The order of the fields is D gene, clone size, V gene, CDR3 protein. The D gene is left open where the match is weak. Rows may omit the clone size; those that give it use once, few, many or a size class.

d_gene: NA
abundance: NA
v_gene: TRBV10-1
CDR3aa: CASSLNNEQFF

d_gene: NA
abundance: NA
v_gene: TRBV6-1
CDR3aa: CASSEFGGANEKLFF

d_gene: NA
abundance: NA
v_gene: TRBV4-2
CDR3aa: CASSQGGLAGETQYF

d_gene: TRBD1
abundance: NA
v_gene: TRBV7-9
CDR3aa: CASSLGTGGLGYTF

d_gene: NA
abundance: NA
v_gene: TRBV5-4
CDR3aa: CASSLGGGHQPQHF

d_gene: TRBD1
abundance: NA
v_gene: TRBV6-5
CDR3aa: CASRTIQGVNTEAFF

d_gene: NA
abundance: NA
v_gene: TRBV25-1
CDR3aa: CASSETSWTRTNYGYTF

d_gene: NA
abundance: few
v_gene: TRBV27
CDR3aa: CASSLHGQTDGYTF

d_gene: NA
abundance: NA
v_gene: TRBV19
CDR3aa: CASTLGLTYGYTF

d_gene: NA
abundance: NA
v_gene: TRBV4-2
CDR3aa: CASSQDPREQYF

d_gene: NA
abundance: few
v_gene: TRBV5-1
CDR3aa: CASSQAGGRSYNEQFF

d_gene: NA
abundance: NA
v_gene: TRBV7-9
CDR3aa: CASSGGRGGGYTF

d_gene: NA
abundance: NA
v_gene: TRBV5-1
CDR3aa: CASSLSLNQFMPGELFF

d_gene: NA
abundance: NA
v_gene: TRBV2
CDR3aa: CASRGANNQPQHF

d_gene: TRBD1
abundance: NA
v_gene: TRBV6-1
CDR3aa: CASRDRPYEQYF

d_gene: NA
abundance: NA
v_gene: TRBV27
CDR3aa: CASSPDTTGGGFGGYTF

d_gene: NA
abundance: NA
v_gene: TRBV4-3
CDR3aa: CASSQEIRGMNTEAFF

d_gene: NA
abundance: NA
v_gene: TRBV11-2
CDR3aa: CASSLSGSGNSPLHF